The present T cell receptor (beta chain) was sequenced within a study of blood T cell repertoires in COVID-19. At the level of the study: COVID-19 samples collected from the United States, Italy and Spain covered acute and convalescent phases. PBMCs, B-cell-depleted T cells, or T cells provided the cDNA or gDNA that made up the material.

Original processing notes: By means of reference gene primer amplification, nucleated cell counts were estimated. Profiling relied on immunoSEQ multiplex PCR, and the TCRdb table lists in-frame clones only, not all of them. V and J calls and clone size come straight from that table; D and trimming were deduced from the DNA. This table has some 97,000 clones, more than 65% appearing once. Trimming took off 11 bases at V and 1 base at J, with 8 bases between the two ends. CDR3 length: 12 amino acids. This chain connects TRBV12-3 or TRBV12-4 to TRBJ2-2; D might be TRBD2 (6 bases). The sequencing input was peripheral blood. This clonotype was obtained from a woman in her 70s with acute or convalescent COVID-19. The CDR3 DNA is TGTGCCTCAGCGGGGAACACCGGGGAGCTGTTTTTT. It encodes CASAGNTGELFF.